This passage covers 22 T cell receptor beta chains from one sample sequenced in a study of blood T cell repertoires in COVID-19. Using immunoSEQ multiplex PCR, the repertoire was profiled, and TCRdb retains in-frame clones only, with some absent. The sample comprises roughly 150,000 clones, roughly 82% of which are singletons, and around 7.2% rests with the top ten. Material for sequencing was peripheral blood. These TCRs come from a woman in her forties or fifties in a cohort sampled during active or convalescent COVID-19.

The table lists this clone with many counts. V gene TRBV6-4 combines with J gene TRBJ1-1; D is perhaps TRBD1 (6 bases). Trimming left V 0 bases short and J 8 bases short, with 10 bases between. Germline V lookup: CDR1 MRHNA, CDR2 SNTAGT. CDR3 size: 13 residues. CDR3 amino acids: CASSDSTQGEAFF. The DNA for the CDR3 is TGTGCCAGCAGTGACTCGACACAGGGAGAAGCTTTCTTT.

This chain joins TRBV3-1 (or the pseudogene TRBV3-2) and TRBJ2-3, with 9 bases lining up with TRBD2. The CDR3 runs to 17 residues. CDR1 and CDR2 (germline): LGHDT, YNNKEL (reference sequence). With 0 bases clipped from V and 6 bases from J, the junction kept 10 bases outside the gene matches. In nucleotides, the CDR3 is TGTGCCAGCAGCCAAGATGCTAGCGGGGATTCGGTGGATACGCAGTATTTT. It yields the protein CASSQDASGDSVDTQYF.

The gene calls are TRBV19 and TRBJ1-1; 12 bases agree with TRBD1. Germline V CDR1 and CDR2: LNHDA, SQIVND (reference sequence). CDR3 length: 17 amino acids. J lost 5 bases, V lost 9 bases, and 16 bases had no gene match. Here the CDR3 reads CASLNPGQGAGGTEAFF. In nucleotides, the CDR3 is TGTGCCAGCCTTAACCCGGGACAGGGGGCAGGGGGTACTGAAGCTTTCTTT.

The chain is built from TRBV11-2 and TRBJ1-3; D remains unclear. V lost 0 bases, J lost 0 bases, and 12 bases lay in between. This CDR3 spans 17 amino acids. Germline values: CDR1 SGHAT, CDR2 FQNNGV. CDR3 amino acids: CASSLDRPLLSGNTIYF. The CDR3 DNA reads as TGTGCCAGCAGCTTAGACAGGCCGCTTCTCTCTGGAAACACCATATATTTT.

The V call is TRBV10-3, the J call TRBJ1-1; D gene ambiguous. The germline V gene encodes CDR1 ENHRY and CDR2 SYGVKD. This CDR3 is 13 amino acids long. V lost 5 bases and J 3 bases, leaving 10 bases between the germline ends. CDR3 in DNA: TGTGCCATCAGTAAGGAGCGACACACTGAAGCTTTCTTT. Translation: CAISKERHTEAFF.

This sequence joins TRBV10-3 and TRBJ1-2, with D perhaps TRBD1 (5 bases). V was cut by 6 bases and J by 2 bases, with 10 bases left in between. Germline loops: CDR1 ENHRY, CDR2 SYGVKD. There are 13 residues in the CDR3. CDR3 bases: TGTGCCATCAGCGCAGGGATAAACTATGGCTACACCTTC. Translated: CAISAGINYGYTF.

CDR3 in DNA: TGTGCCAGCAGCTGGACAGGGGAACTTCAAGAGACCCAGTACTTC. It yields the protein CASSWTGELQETQYF. The rearrangement joins TRBV9 to TRBJ2-5; TRBD1 aligns across 9 bases. CDR3 length: 15 amino acids. Germline V gene sequence: CDR1 SGDLS, CDR2 YYNGEE. Trimming cost V 4 bases and J 2 bases; bases outside gene matches: 6.

The chain is built from TRBV5-6 and TRBJ1-2, with D possibly matching TRBD1 (6 bases). This CDR3 comprises 14 residues. The germline V gene encodes CDR1 SGHDT and CDR2 YYEEEE. V was pared by 0 bases and J by 7 bases, with 13 bases between. The CDR3 is CASSLAQGGTGYTF. The CDR3 DNA is TGTGCCAGCAGCTTGGCGCAAGGGGGAACTGGCTACACCTTC.

The chain links TRBV6-4 to TRBJ2-2; TRBD2 agrees at 7 bases. The germline V gene has CDR1 MRHNA and CDR2 SNTAGT. V lost 6 bases, J lost 6 bases, and 10 bases stayed unmatched. CDR3 length: 15 residues. The CDR3 nucleotides read TGTGCCAGCAGACTCCAAGCGGGGAGTTCCGGGGAGCTGTTTTTT. Protein product: CASRLQAGSSGELFF.

This chain uses TRBV3-1 (or the pseudogene TRBV3-2) with TRBJ2-2; TRBD1 might be the D (5 bases). Germline CDR1 reads LGHDT; CDR2 reads YNNKEL (reference sequence). CDR3 length: 15 residues. V gave up 0 bases and J gave up 16 bases, with 21 bases separating them. CDR3 sequence: CASSQDGLGHTRQFF. As DNA, the CDR3 is TGTGCCAGCAGCCAAGATGGTCTAGGACATACCAGGCAGTTTTTT.

This rearrangement joins TRBV9 to TRBJ2-7, with D possibly being TRBD1 (6 bases). CDR3 size: 12 residues. Trimming left V 4 bases short and J 2 bases short, with 7 bases between. Germline loops: CDR1 SGDLS, CDR2 YYNGEE. The CDR3 DNA reads as TGTGCCAGCAGCCAGGGGACCTACGAGCAGTACTTC. This encodes CASSQGTYEQYF.

This clone was observed a single time. The chain couples TRBV3-1 (or the pseudogene TRBV3-2) to TRBJ1-4; 10 positions agree with TRBD1. The length of the CDR3 is 14 residues. V trimming: 3 bases; J trimming: 7 bases; junction bases outside the gene matches: 2. CDR1 is LGHDT, CDR2 YNNKEL, per germline (reference sequence). The CDR3 loop reads CASSQRTGGEKLFF. CDR3 sequence (DNA): TGTGCCAGCAGCCAGAGGACAGGGGGTGAAAAACTGTTTTTT.

V is TRBV6-5 and J is TRBJ2-5, with D maybe TRBD1 (6 bases). This CDR3 region has 14 residues. Deletions cut 7 bases from V and 4 bases from J, with 16 bases between. CDR1 MNHEY and CDR2 SVGAGI come from the germline V gene. The CDR3 loop reads CASKLTGLGETQYF. For the CDR3, the DNA is TGTGCCAGCAAACTTACAGGGTTGGGAGAGACCCAGTACTTC.

This chain links TRBV19 with TRBJ1-5, with D maybe TRBD1 (6 bases). V was cut by 7 bases and J by 0 bases, with 16 bases left in between. This CDR3 has 16 residues. CDR1 is LNHDA and CDR2 is SQIVND in the germline V gene (reference sequence). This CDR3 is CASTDRPSYSNQPQHF. CDR3 nucleotides: TGTGCCAGTACCGACAGGCCGTCGTATAGCAATCAGCCCCAGCATTTT.

CDR3 DNA sequence: TGCGCCAGCAGCCATCTAAACACTGAAGCTTTCTTT. Its translation is CASSHLNTEAFF. The chain employs TRBV4-3 and TRBJ1-1, with unresolved D. The CDR3 totals 12 residues. The V gene's germline CDR1 is LGHNA and CDR2 YSLEER. Trimming took off 3 bases at V and 2 bases at J, with 4 bases between the two ends.

V usage is TRBV7-3 and J usage is TRBJ2-1; a weak D match, TRBD1 (6 bases). Trimming cost V 0 bases and J 7 bases, with 13 bases left between them. Germline V gives CDR1 SGHTA, CDR2 FQGTGA. The CDR3 covers 15 residues. CDR3 in amino acids: CASSLTRQDGNEQFF. The CDR3, as DNA: TGTGCCAGCAGCTTAACCCGACAGGATGGGAATGAGCAGTTCTTC.

The sample holds many counts of this clone. This chain connects TRBV27 to TRBJ1-2; the match to TRBD1 covers 7 bases. CDR1 is MNHEY, CDR2 SMNVEV, per germline (reference sequence). The V and J ends lost 7 bases and 0 bases, in that order; junction bases with no gene match: 8. CDR3 length: 15 amino acids. The CDR3 here is CASKPGGQSNYGYTF. The CDR3 DNA is TGTGCCAGCAAGCCCGGGGGACAGTCTAACTATGGCTACACCTTC.

The chain employs TRBV6-5 and TRBJ1-1; D is perhaps TRBD1 (5 bases). Trimming removed 6 bases from V and 2 bases from J, with 10 bases in between. The germline gives CDR1 MNHEY, CDR2 SVGAGI. CDR3 length equals 13 residues. DNA for the CDR3: TGTGCCAGCAGGGCAGGGCTTAACACTGAAGCTTTCTTT. As protein: CASRAGLNTEAFF.

CDR3 nucleotide sequence: TGTGCCAGCAGCTTAAACGGGCAGGGCGACGGAAACACCATATATTTT. Translation gives CASSLNGQGDGNTIYF. J is TRBJ1-3 and V is TRBV7-3; the D gene is possibly TRBD1 (5 bases). CDR1 is SGHTA and CDR2 is FQGTGA in the germline V gene. There are 16 residues in the CDR3. V gave up 1 base and J gave up 4 bases, with 14 bases separating them.

The genes are TRBV27 and TRBJ1-5; 7 bases match TRBD1. Germline V lookup: CDR1 MNHEY, CDR2 SMNVEV (reference sequence). V trimming: 2 bases; J trimming: 7 bases; junction bases outside the gene matches: 5. The CDR3 contains 14 residues. The CDR3 DNA reads as TGTGCCAGCAGTTTAATGACAGGGCGCCAGCCCCAGCATTTT. It yields the protein CASSLMTGRQPQHF.

This clone showed up many times. The V call is TRBV11-2, the J call TRBJ2-7, with 11 bases fitting TRBD1. The CDR3 totals 15 residues. Germline V gives CDR1 SGHAT, CDR2 FQNNGV. The junction had 0 bases not matched to a gene; V was cut back by 0 bases and J by 2 bases. Here the CDR3 reads CASSLEGQGAYEQYF. Written as DNA, the CDR3 is TGTGCCAGCAGCTTAGAGGGACAGGGGGCCTACGAGCAGTACTTC.

The chain links TRBV6-5 to TRBJ2-2, with 9 positions matching TRBD1. This CDR3 region has 16 residues. The germline CDR1 and CDR2 sequences are MNHEY and SVGAGI. The junction had 5 bases not matched to a gene; V was cut back by 0 bases and J by 6 bases. DNA for the CDR3: TGTGCCAGCAGTTACTCCGGGACAGGGTTTGCCGGGGAGCTGTTTTTT. It codes for CASSYSGTGFAGELFF.